This T cell receptor beta chain originates from a study of shared clonotypes between healthy human individuals. The study's findings and limits: When compared with the clonotypes that were shared by all four sorted-subset donors, the non-shared clonotypes turned out to have lower generation probabilities.

Naive CD8 cells comprised CD45RO-negative, CCR7-positively selected cells, excluding terminally differentiated effector memory CD45RA+ cells. Healthy adults negative for HIV, lacking recent acute infections or vaccinations, served as donors. Germline V gene sequence: CDR1 SEHNR, CDR2 FQNEAQ (reference sequence). This CDR3 region has 14 residues. V lost 5 bases and J 2 bases, leaving 12 bases between the germline ends. As regards this clone: Its antigen is undetermined.

The assay was immunoSEQ multiplex PCR, and TCRdb's table has in-frame clones only and misses some. This table holds about 2 million clones, about 95% found once. This chain uses TRBV7-9 with TRBJ2-5, with D perhaps assigned TRBD1 or TRBD2 (5 bases each). The clonotype comes from a man aged 18-30 years in good health. The source material was naive CD8+ T cells sorted from blood. CDR3 sequence (DNA): TGTGCCAGCAGCCGAGGGACGCTACAAGAGACCCAGTACTTC. As protein: CASSRGTLQETQYF.